Sequencing of this T cell receptor beta chain was carried out in a study of T-cell memory formation after mild COVID-19. A note on this clonotype: The antigen remains unidentified.

Constant-segment-primed 5'RACE gave TCR alpha and TCR beta cDNA libraries with sample barcodes and UMIs. A single record per CDR3 protein comes from TCRdb applying MiXCR to the 5' RACE reads. The sample records hundreds of thousands of distinct CDR3 sequences, 20% to 25% being singletons. Overall study results and limits: Whether day 37 second-wave clones are SARS-CoV-2-specific was not confirmed. Pre-infection memory carried some responding clones, suggesting that cross-reactive memory joined. Chiefly within CM and EM were the contracting CD4+ clones; CD8+ ones were within EMRA.

Germline V gene data show CDR1 as SGHVS and CDR2 as FQNEAQ. V was trimmed by 2 bases and J by 3 bases, leaving 17 bases between them. The CDR3 is made up of 16 amino acids. Sequenced: PBMCs or a T cell subset sorted from them (not recorded which). The sequence was collected from an adult woman who had mild COVID-19 (a few samples of this study predate the infection). Cell type and time point are not known. The gene calls are TRBV7-8 and TRBJ2-7, with D perhaps TRBD1 or TRBD2 (5 bases each). The CDR3 coding sequence is TGTGCCAGCAGCTTAAGGGACGGACCAGTGATCTACGAGCAGTACTTC. Translating gives CASSLRDGPVIYEQYF.